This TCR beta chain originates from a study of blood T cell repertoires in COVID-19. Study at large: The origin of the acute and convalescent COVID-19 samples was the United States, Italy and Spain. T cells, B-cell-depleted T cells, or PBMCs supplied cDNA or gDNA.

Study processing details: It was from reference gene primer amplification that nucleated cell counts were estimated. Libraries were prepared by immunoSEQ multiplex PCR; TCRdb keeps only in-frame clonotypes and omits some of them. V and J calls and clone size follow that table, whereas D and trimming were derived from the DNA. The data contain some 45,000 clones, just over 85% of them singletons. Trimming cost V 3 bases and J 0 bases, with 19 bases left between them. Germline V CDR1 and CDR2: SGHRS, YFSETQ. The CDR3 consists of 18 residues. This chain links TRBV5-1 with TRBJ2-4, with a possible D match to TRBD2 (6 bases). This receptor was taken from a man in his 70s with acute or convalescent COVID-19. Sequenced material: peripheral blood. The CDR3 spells CASSSEGVRVLAKNIQYF. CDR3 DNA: TGCGCCAGCAGCTCGGAGGGAGTCCGCGTGTTAGCCAAAAACATTCAGTACTTC.